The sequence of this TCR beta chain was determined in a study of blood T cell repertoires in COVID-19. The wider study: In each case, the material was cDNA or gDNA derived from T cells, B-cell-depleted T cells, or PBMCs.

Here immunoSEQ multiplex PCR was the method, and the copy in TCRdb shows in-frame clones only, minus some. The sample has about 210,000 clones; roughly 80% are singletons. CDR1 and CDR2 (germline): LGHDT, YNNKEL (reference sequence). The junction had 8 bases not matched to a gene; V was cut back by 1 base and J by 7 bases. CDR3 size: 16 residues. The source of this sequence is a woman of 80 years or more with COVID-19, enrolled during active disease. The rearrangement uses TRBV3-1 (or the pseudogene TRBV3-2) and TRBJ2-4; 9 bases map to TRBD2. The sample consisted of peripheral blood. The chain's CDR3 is CASSQGVAGVGNIQYF. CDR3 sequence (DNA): TGTGCCAGCAGCCAAGGGGTAGCGGGAGTGGGGAACATTCAGTACTTC.